This T cell receptor (beta chain) was found in a study of CD8 T cells in ankylosing spondylitis. Study outcomes and limitations: A TCR beta motif of seven or eight highly homologous variants appeared characteristic of ankylosing spondylitis blood.

Comment on this clonotype: Its antigen is not known.

Germline CDR1 is LNHNV and CDR2 is YYDKDF (reference sequence). The CDR3 covers 13 residues. Between the trimmed V and J ends, which lost 0 bases and 4 bases, there was a span of 7 bases. Quantitative molecular-barcoded 5'-RACE generated the TCR beta libraries. TCRdb reanalysed the 5' RACE reads using MiXCR and keeps one entry per CDR3 protein. The profile shows approximately 35,000 distinct CDR3 sequences, approximately 11% of them singletons. The chain combines TRBV15 with TRBJ2-7; D is possibly TRBD1 (6 bases). The material sequenced was synovial fluid, either unsorted or a sorted T cell fraction (not recorded which). The TCR originated in a male donor with ankylosing spondylitis. This chain's CDR3 is CATSRDRGYEQYF. In nucleotides, the CDR3 is TGTGCCACCAGCAGAGATAGGGGGTACGAGCAGTACTTC.